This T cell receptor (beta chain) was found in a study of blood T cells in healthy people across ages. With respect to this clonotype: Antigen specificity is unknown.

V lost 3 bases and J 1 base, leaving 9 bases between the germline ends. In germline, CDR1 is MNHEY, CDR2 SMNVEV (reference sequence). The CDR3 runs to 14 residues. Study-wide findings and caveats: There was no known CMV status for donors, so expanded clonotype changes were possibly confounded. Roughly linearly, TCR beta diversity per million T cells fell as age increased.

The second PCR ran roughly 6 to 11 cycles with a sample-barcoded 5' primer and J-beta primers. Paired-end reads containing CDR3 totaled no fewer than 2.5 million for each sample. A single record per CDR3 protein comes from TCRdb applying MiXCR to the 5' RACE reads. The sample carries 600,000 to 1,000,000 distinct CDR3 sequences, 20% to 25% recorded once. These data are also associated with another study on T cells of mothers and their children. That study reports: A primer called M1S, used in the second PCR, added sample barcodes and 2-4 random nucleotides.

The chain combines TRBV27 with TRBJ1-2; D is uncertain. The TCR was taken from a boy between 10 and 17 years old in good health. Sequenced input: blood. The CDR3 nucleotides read TGTGCCAGCAGTTTCTCGGGGAGTAACTATGGCTACACCTTC. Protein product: CASSFSGSNYGYTF.